Described below is a single TCR beta chain sequence and its context. The sample comes from a study of blood T cell repertoires in COVID-19. Study-level background: The study drew acute and convalescent COVID-19 samples from the United States, Italy and Spain. PBMCs, B-cell-depleted T cells, or T cells were the source of the cDNA or gDNA that made up the material.

As handled by the study authors: How many nucleated cells were present was estimated from reference gene primer amplification. Sequenced by immunoSEQ multiplex PCR; TCRdb stores in-frame clones only, minus some. Clonal size and the V and J genes are those of that table, whereas D and trimming came from the DNA. This sample has 260,000 or so clones, with roughly 76% found just once. V dropped 1 base and J dropped 4; count of bases not matched to a gene: 4. Germline CDR1 SGHDT, CDR2 YYEEEE. This CDR3 has 15 amino acids. A Seattle source enrolled patients during active infection and followed them longitudinally.

The sequence derives from a woman at least 80 years old with COVID-19, enrolled during active disease. V is TRBV5-6 and J is TRBJ1-4; 7 bases fit TRBD1. Sequencing was performed on peripheral blood. The CDR3 coding sequence is TGTGCCAGCAGCTTGCGGACAGGTTATAATGAAAAACTGTTTTTT. Translated, it gives CASSLRTGYNEKLFF.